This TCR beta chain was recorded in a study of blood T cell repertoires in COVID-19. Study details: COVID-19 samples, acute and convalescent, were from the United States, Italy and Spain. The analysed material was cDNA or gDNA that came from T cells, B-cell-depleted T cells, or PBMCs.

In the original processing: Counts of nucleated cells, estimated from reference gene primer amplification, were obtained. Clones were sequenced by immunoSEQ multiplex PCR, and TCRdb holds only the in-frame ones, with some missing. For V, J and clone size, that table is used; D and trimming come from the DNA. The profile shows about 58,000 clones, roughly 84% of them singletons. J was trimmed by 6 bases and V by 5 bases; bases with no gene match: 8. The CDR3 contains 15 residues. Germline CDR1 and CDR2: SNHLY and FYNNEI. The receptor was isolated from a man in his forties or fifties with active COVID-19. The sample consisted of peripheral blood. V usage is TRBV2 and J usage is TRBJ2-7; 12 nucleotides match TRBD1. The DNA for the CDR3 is TGTGCCAGCAGTCTCCGGGGACAGGGGGCGGGCGAGCAGTACTTC. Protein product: CASSLRGQGAGEQYF.